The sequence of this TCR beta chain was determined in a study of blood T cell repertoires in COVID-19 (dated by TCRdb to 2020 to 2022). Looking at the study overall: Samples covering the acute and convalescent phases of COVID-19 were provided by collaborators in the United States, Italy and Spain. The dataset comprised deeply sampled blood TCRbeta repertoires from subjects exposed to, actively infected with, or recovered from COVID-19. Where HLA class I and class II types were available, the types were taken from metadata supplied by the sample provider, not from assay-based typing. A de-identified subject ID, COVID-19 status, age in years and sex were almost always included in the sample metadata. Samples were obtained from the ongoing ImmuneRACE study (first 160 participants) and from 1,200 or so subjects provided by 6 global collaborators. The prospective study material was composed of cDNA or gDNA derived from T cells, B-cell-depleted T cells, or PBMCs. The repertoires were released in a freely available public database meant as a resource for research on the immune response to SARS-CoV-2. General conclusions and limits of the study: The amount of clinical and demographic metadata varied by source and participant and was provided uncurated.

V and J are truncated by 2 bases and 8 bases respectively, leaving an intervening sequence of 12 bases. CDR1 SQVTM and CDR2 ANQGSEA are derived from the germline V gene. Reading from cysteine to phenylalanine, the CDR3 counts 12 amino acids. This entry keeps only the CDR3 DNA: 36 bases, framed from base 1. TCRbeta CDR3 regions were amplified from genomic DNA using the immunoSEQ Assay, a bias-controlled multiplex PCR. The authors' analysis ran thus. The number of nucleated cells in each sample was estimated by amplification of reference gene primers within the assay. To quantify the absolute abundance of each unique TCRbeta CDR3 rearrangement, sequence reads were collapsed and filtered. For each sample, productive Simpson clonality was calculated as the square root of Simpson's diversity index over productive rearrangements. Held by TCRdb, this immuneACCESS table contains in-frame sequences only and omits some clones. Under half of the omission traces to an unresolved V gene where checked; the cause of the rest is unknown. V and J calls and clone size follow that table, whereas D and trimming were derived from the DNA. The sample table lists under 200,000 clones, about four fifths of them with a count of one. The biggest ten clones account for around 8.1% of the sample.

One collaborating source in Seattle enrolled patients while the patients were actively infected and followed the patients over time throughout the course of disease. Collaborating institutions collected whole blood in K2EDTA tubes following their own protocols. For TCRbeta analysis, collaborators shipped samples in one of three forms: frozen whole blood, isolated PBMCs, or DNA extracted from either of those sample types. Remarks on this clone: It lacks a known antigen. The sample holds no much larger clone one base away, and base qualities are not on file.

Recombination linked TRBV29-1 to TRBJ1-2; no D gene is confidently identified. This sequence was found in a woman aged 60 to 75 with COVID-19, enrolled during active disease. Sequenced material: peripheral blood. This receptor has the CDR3 CSVELAGRGYTF. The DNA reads TGCAGCGTTGAATTGGCAGGAAGAGGCTACACCTTC.